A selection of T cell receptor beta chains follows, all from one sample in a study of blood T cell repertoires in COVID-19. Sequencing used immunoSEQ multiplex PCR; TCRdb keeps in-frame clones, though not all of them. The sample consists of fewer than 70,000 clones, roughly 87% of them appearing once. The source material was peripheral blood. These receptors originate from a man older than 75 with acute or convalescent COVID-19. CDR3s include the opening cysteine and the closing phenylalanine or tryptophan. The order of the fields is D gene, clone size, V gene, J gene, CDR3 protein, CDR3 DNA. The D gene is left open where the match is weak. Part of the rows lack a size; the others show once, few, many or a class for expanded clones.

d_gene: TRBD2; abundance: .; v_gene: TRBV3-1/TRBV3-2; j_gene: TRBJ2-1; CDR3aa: CASSPSGRAYNEQFF; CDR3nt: TGTGCCAGCAGCCCTAGCGGGAGGGCCTACAATGAGCAGTTCTTC
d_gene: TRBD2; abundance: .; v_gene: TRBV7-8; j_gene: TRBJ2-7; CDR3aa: CASSLGRLAGREQYF; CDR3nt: TGTGCCAGCAGCTTAGGTCGTCTAGCGGGACGGGAGCAGTACTTC
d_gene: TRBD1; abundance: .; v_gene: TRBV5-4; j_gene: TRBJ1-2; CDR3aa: CASSSTGSYGYTF; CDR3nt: TGTGCCAGCAGCTCGACAGGGTCCTATGGCTACACCTTC
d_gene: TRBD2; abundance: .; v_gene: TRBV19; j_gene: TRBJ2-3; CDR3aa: CASSMGGRGLDTQYF; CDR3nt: TGTGCCAGTAGTATGGGCGGGAGGGGATTAGATACGCAGTATTTT
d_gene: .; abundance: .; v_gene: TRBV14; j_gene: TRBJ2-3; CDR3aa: CASSQVNPLYTDTQYF; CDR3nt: TGTGCCAGCAGCCAAGTTAACCCCCTCTACACAGATACGCAGTATTTT
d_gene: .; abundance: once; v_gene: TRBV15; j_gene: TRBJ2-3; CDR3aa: CATSIQSTDTQYF; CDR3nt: TGTGCCACCAGCATTCAGAGCACAGATACGCAGTATTTT
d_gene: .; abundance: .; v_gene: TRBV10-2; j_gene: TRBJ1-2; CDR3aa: CASSDPGWDYGYTF; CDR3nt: TGCGCCAGCAGTGACCCAGGGTGGGACTATGGCTACACCTTC
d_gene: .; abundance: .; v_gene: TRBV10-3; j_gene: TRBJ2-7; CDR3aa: CAISEYGGSYEQYF; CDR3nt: TGTGCCATCAGTGAGTACGGTGGGAGTTACGAGCAGTACTTC
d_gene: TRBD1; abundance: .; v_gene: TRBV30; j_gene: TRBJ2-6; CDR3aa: CAWSVQGARSGANVLTF; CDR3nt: TGTGCCTGGAGTGTACAGGGGGCGCGCTCTGGGGCCAACGTCCTGACTTTC
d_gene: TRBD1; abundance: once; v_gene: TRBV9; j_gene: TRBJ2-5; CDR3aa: CASSVGGQFEETQYF; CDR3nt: TGTGCCAGCAGCGTAGGGGGACAGTTTGAAGAGACCCAGTACTTC
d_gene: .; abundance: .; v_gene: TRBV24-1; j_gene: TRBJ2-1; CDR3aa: CATSDLGDNEQFF; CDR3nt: TGTGCCACCAGTGATTTAGGGGATAATGAGCAGTTCTTC
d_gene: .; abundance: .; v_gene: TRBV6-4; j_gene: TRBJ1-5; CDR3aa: CASTLPPHRNNQPQHF; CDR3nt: TGTGCCAGCACTCTACCACCCCACAGGAACAATCAGCCCCAGCATTTT
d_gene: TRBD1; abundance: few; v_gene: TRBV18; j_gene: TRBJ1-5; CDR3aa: CASSSGQGTGQPQHF; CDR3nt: TGTGCCAGCTCAAGTGGACAGGGTACAGGTCAGCCCCAGCATTTT
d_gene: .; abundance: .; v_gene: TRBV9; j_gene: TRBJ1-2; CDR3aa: CASSQGIYGYTF; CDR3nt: TGTGCCAGCAGCCAGGGGATCTATGGCTACACCTTC
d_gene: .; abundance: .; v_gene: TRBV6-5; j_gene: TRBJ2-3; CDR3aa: CASIGSPRGTDTQYF; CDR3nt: TGTGCCAGCATCGGAAGCCCCAGGGGCACAGATACGCAGTATTTT
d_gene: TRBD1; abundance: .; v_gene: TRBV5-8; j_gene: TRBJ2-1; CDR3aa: CASSSKTGGIHEQFF; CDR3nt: TGTGCCAGCAGCTCCAAGACAGGGGGCATTCATGAGCAGTTCTTC
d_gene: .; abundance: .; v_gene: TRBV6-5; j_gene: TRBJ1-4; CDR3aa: CASSYFGDEKLFF; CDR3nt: TGTGCCAGCAGTTATTTCGGGGATGAAAAACTGTTTTTT
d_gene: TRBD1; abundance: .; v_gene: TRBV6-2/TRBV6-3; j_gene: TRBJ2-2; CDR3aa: CASSKDRAYTGELFF; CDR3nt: TGTGCCAGCAGTAAGGACAGGGCCTACACCGGGGAGCTGTTTTTT
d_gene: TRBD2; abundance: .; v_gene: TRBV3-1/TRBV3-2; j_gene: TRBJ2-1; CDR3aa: CASSLSGNEQFF; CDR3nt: TGTGCCAGCAGCCTTAGCGGGAATGAGCAGTTCTTC
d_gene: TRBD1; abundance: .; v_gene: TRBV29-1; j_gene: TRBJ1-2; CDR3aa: CSVADRGQVYGYTF; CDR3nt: TGCAGCGTTGCTGACAGGGGGCAGGTCTATGGCTACACCTTC
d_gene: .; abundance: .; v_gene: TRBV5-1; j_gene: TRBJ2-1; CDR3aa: CASSLGGDSYNEQFF; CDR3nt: TGCGCCAGCAGCTTGGGCGGGGACTCCTACAATGAGCAGTTCTTC
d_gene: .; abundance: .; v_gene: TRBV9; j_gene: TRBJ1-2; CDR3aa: CASSPQTANYGYTF; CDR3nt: TGTGCCAGCAGCCCACAGACGGCTAACTATGGCTACACCTTC
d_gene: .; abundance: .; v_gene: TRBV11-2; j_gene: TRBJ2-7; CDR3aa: CASSLYGLTLSDEQYF; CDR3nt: TGTGCCAGCAGCTTATATGGACTCACACTATCGGATGAGCAGTACTTC
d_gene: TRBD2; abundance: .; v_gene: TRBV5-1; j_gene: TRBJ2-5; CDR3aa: CASSLAGAGTQYF; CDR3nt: TGCGCCAGCAGCCTAGCGGGAGCGGGGACCCAGTACTTC
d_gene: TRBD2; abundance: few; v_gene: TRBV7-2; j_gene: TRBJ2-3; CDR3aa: CASSLALTSGGTDTQYF; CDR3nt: TGTGCCAGCAGCTTAGCCCTAACTAGCGGCGGCACAGATACGCAGTATTTT
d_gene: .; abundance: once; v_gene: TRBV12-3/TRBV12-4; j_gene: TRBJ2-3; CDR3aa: CASSLQDTQYF; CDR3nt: TGTGCCAGCAGTTTACAAGATACGCAGTATTTT
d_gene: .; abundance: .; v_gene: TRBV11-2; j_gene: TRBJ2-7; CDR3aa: CASSLSAGAPGYEQYF; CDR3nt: TGTGCCAGCAGCTTATCCGCGGGTGCCCCGGGCTACGAGCAGTACTTC
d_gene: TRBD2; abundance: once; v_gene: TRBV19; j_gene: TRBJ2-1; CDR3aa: CASSINPSGSLDEQFF; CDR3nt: TGTGCCAGTAGTATTAATCCCAGCGGGAGTTTGGATGAGCAGTTCTTC
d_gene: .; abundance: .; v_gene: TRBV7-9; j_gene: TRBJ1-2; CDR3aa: CASSLYSGGYTF; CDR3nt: TGTGCCAGCAGCTTGTACTCGGGAGGCTACACCTTC
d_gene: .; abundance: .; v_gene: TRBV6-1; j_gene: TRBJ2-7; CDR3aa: CASSSTGSEQYF; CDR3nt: TGTGCCAGCAGTTCTACAGGGTCCGAGCAGTACTTC
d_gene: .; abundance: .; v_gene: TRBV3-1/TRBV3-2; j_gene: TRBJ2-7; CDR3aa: CASSQVSEQYF; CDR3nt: TGTGCCAGCAGCCAAGTTAGCGAGCAGTACTTC
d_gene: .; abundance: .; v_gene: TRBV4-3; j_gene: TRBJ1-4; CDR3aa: CASSRRSGEKLFF; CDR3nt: TGCGCCAGCAGCCGCCGGTCGGGGGAAAAACTGTTTTTT
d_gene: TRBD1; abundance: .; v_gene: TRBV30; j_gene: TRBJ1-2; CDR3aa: CASYPTSGTANYGYTF; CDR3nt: TGTGCCTCATACCCAACTTCCGGGACAGCTAACTATGGCTACACCTTC
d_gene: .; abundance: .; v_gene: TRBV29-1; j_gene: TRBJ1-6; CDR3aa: CSVQQENNSPLHF; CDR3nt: TGCAGCGTTCAGCAGGAAAATAATTCACCCCTCCACTTT
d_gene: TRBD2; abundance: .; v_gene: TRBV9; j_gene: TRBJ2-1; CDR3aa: CASSVLPSGASSYNEQFF; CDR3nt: TGTGCCAGCAGCGTACTTCCTAGCGGGGCCAGCTCCTACAATGAGCAGTTCTTC
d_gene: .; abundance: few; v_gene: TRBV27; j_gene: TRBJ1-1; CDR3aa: CASSPSPGFARNTEAFF; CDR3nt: TGTGCCAGCAGTCCCAGCCCAGGGTTTGCGAGGAACACTGAAGCTTTCTTT
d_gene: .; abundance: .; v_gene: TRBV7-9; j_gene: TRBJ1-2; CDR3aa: CASGGRNYGYTF; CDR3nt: TGTGCCAGCGGTGGGCGAAACTATGGCTACACCTTC
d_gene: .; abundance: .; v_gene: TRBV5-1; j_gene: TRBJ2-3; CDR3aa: CASSTGHVNTDTQYF; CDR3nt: TGCGCCAGCAGCACCGGACATGTCAACACAGATACGCAGTATTTT
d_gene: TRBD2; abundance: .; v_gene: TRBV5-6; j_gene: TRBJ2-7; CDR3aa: CASSLRLRRAGGPSYEQYF; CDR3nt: TGTGCCAGCAGCTTACGCCTGCGCAGGGCGGGAGGTCCCTCCTACGAGCAGTACTTC
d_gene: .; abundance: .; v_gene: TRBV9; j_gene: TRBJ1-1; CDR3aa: CASSAGWSTEAFF; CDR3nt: TGTGCCAGCAGCGCTGGGTGGAGCACTGAAGCTTTCTTT
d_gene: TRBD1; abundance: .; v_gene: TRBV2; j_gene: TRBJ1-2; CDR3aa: CASSEATPGQGAGGYTF; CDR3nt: TGTGCCAGCAGTGAAGCTACACCGGGACAGGGGGCAGGAGGCTACACCTTC
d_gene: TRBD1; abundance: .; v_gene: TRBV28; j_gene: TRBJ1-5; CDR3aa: CASRGGQGLLGNQPQHF; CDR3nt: TGTGCCAGCAGGGGGGGACAGGGGTTATTAGGCAATCAGCCCCAGCATTTT
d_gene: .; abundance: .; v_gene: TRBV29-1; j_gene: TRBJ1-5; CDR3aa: CSATAGNSNQPQHF; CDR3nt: TGCAGCGCCACCGCAGGGAATAGCAATCAGCCCCAGCATTTT
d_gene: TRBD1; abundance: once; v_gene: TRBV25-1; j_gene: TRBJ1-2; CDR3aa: CASSFQGAAEGYTF; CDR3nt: TGTGCCAGCAGTTTCCAGGGGGCGGCGGAGGGCTACACCTTC
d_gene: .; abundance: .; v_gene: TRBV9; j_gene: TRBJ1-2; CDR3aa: CASSADDSEWRSYTF; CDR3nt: TGTGCCAGCAGCGCAGATGACAGCGAGTGGCGCAGCTACACCTTC
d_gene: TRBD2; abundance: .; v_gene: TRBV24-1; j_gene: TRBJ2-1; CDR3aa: CAASGTSGGLYNEQFF; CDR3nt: TGTGCCGCCTCCGGGACTAGCGGGGGCCTTTACAATGAGCAGTTCTTC
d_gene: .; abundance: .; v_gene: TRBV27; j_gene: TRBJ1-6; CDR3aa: CASSWFRNSPLHF; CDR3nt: TGTGCCAGCAGTTGGTTTCGGAATTCACCCCTCCACTTT
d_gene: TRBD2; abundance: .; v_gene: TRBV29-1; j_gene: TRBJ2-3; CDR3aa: CSVEPMETSGRTDTQYF; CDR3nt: TGCAGCGTTGAGCCTATGGAGACTAGCGGGAGAACAGATACGCAGTATTTT
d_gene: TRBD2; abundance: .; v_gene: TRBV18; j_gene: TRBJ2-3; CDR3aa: CASSPGLAGETDTQYF; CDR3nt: TGTGCCAGCTCACCGGGACTAGCGGGAGAGACAGATACGCAGTATTTT
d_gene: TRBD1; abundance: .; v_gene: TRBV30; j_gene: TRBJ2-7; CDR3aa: CAWSVDRAYYEQYF; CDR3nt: TGTGCCTGGAGTGTAGACAGGGCCTACTACGAGCAGTACTTC
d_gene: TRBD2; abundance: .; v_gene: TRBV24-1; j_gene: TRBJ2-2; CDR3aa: CASRDYYTGELFF; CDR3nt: TGTGCCAGTCGGGACTACTACACCGGGGAGCTGTTTTTT
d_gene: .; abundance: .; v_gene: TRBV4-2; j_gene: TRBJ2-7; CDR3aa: CASSQGSGNGEQYF; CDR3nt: TGTGCCAGCAGCCAAGGATCAGGGAACGGCGAGCAGTACTTC
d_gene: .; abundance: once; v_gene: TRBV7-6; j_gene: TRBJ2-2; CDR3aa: CASSLQGNTGELFF; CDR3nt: TGTGCCAGCAGCTTGCAGGGGAACACCGGGGAGCTGTTTTTT
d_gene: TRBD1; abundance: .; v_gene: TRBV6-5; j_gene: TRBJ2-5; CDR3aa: CASSYWGQGSETQYF; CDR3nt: TGTGCCAGCAGTTACTGGGGACAGGGCTCTGAGACCCAGTACTTC
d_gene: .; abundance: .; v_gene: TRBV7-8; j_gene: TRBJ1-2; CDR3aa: CASSLARGPNYGYTF; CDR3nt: TGTGCCAGCAGCTTAGCGCGCGGTCCTAACTATGGCTACACCTTC